The sample holds many counts of the clone carrying this T cell receptor beta chain. Its antigen remains unidentified. This specimen comes from a study of regulatory T cells in long-lasting Graves disease. Study-level points and caveats: Segments TRBV28, TRBJ1-2 and TRBJ2-5 showed preferential usage in persistent disease. Among the persistent patients, 2,741 public clonotypes were shared, more than the 950 to 1,000 shared among new patients. The study examined only peripheral blood, not thyroid tissue.

The time point is: newly diagnosed GD, antithyroid drugs for less than 3 months. Preparation of the TCR library used RNA extracted from PBMCs. Libraries of TCR beta came from iRepertoire HTBI primers plus Arm-PCR of CDR3 regions. Authors' analysis steps: Among the samples, 60 or so TRBV and 14 to 15 TRBJ segments were identified. TCRdb fed the multiplex PCR reads into MiXCR, producing one record per CDR3 protein. TCRdb, rather than the study authors, made the V and J calls. The sample lists hundreds of thousands of distinct CDR3 sequences; around 15% were seen once. This CDR3 region has 14 residues. CDR1 is DFQATT, CDR2 SNEGSKA, per germline (reference sequence). The junction had 9 bases not matched to a gene; V was cut back by 5 bases and J by 5 bases.

The TCR was taken from a female donor with Graves disease. The chain couples TRBV20-1 to TRBJ2-5; 9 bases align to TRBD1. Sequencing used peripheral blood mononuclear cells (PBMCs), obtained at new diagnosis, from a patient treated with antithyroid drugs. CDR3 residues: CSALTGGGGETQYF. DNA for the CDR3: TGCAGTGCTCTAACAGGGGGCGGAGGCGAGACCCAGTACTTC.